This T cell receptor beta chain was recorded in a study of T cell responses to AZD1222 COVID-19 vaccine. As for the study in general: Both about-4-week and about-12-week second-dose recipients were combined. Study-wide results and caveats: Targets within unmutated variant regions were reportedly found for nearly half of spike-specific TCRs. Recipients of two AZD1222 doses showed rising Spike-specific TCR breadth and depth. The span of vaccine-associated CD4 TCRs extended across spike, with dominance at 160-218 and 743-854.

Generated by immunoSEQ multiplex PCR, the TCRdb table keeps only in-frame clones and is missing some. The table records some 92,000 clones, 91% of them present only once. The CDR3 spans 14 residues. Trimming took off 1 base at V and 6 bases at J, with 10 bases between the two ends. Germline V gene lookup returns CDR1 SEHNR and CDR2 FQNEAQ (reference sequence). Points on this clone: Its antigen is still unknown.

The rearrangement joins TRBV7-9 to TRBJ1-5; D not resolved. Sequenced material: peripheral blood, taken on day 0 of AZD1222 vaccination. This TCR came from an adult in good health. The CDR3 is CASSLEWAPQPQHF. CDR3 nucleotides: TGTGCCAGCAGCTTAGAGTGGGCTCCTCAGCCCCAGCATTTT. Combining the CDR3 with reference TRBV7-9 and TRBJ1-5 gives the whole variable domain DTGVSQNPRHKITKRGQNVTFRCDPISEHNRLYWYRQTLGQGPEFLTYFQNEAQLEKSRLLSDRFSAERPKGSFSTLEIQRTEQGDSAMYLCASSLEWAPQPQHFGDGTRLSIL.